This T cell receptor (beta chain) derives from a study of T cell responses to AZD1222 COVID-19 vaccine. In the study overall: Pooling was applied to second doses at about 4 or about 12 weeks.

TCRdb's copy holds only in-frame clones and misses some; the assay was immunoSEQ multiplex PCR. The sample includes roughly 100,000 clones, less than 95% of them seen just once. Study conclusions and caveats: The number of AZD1222 recipients seropositive at baseline was only 6 or 7. Mostly white British, mostly female donors; authors suggested clonal diversity may be underestimated.

As regards this clone: Its cognate antigen is unknown.

Trimming at V came to 3 bases and at J to 4 bases, leaving 9 bases not matched to a gene. The germline CDR1 and CDR2 sequences are WSHSY and SAAADI. The CDR3 runs 16 residues. The sequenced sample was peripheral blood, obtained on day 0 of AZD1222 vaccination. This sequence originates from an adult in good health. The chain carries TRBV10-2 and TRBJ2-3; 8 bases agree with TRBD2. The CDR3 DNA is TGCGCCAGCAGTGATTTTCTCGGGGGGGGCGCAGATACGCAGTATTTT. Residues: CASSDFLGGGADTQYF.